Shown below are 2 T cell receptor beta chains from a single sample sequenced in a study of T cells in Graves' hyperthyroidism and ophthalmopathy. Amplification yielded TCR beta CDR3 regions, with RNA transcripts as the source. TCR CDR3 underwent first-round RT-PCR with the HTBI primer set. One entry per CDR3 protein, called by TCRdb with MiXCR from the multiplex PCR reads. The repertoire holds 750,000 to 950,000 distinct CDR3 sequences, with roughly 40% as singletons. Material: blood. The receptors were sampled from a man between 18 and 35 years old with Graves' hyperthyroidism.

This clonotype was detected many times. The CDR3 sequence is CASSSTTGDNSPLHF. The CDR3, as DNA: TGCGCCAGCAGCTCAACTACGGGGGATAATTCACCCCTCCACTTT. V and J are TRBV5-1 and TRBJ1-6, with a weak D call TRBD1 (5 bases). This CDR3 is 15 amino acids long. V dropped 3 bases and J dropped 5 bases, with 12 bases sitting between them. Per the germline V gene, CDR1 is SGHRS and CDR2 is YFSETQ.

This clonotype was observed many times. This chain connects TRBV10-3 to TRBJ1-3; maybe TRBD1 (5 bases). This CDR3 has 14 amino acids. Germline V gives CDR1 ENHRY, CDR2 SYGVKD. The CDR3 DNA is TGTGCAAGCGGCCCGGGGACGACTGGAAACACCATATATTTT. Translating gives CASGPGTTGNTIYF.